This record concerns one T cell receptor (beta chain) sequence. Its antigen is undetermined. This specimen comes from a study of cytomegalovirus exposure and HLA in healthy donors. The wider study: The 500 to 750 first-cohort repertoires and the 95 to 150 validation repertoires shared the same platform, a later analysis reported.

General study points: That first-cohort TCR clusters tended to co-occur in the approximately 110 validation repertoires was found in a later analysis.

The repertoire was sequenced with immunoSEQ multiplex PCR; TCRdb's copy has only in-frame clones and lacks some. The table has about 220,000 clones, around 88% seen once; the top ten hold about 3%. Germline assignment: CDR1 SGHRS and CDR2 YFSETQ. With 0 bases removed from V and 0 bases from J, the gap between germline ends came to 13 bases. The CDR3 is 17 residues long. The chain carries TRBV5-1 and TRBJ2-1; D is possibly TRBD2 (6 bases). The sequenced sample consisted of PBMCs. This clonotype was sampled from a young woman in good health and CMV-seronegative. For the CDR3, the DNA is TGCGCCAGCAGCTTGGGGGCGGGACTTAGCTCCTACAATGAGCAGTTCTTC. This sequence encodes CASSLGAGLSSYNEQFF.